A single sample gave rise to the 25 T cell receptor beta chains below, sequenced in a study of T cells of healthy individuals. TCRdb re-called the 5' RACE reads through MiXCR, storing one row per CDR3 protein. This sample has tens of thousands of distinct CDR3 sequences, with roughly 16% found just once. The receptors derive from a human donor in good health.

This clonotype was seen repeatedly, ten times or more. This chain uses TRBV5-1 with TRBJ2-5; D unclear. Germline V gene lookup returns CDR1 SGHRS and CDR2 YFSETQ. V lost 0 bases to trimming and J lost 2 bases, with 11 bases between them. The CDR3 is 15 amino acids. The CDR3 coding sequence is TGCGCCAGCAGCTTGGTGGCAGGTGTTCAAGAGACCCAGTACTTC. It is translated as CASSLVAGVQETQYF.

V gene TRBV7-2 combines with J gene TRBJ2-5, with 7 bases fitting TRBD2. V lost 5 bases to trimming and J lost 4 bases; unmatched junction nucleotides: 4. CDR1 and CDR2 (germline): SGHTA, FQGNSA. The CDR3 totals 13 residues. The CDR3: CASSGRVAETQYF. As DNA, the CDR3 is TGTGCCAGCAGCGGGAGGGTTGCAGAGACCCAGTACTTC.

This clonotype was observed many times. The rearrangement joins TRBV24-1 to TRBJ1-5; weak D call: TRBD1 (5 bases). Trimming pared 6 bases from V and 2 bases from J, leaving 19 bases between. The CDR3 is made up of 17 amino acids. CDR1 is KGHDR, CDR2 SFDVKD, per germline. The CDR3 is CATSPGRTTVGNQPQHF. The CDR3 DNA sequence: TGTGCCACCAGTCCAGGGCGGACCACGGTTGGCAATCAGCCCCAGCATTTT.

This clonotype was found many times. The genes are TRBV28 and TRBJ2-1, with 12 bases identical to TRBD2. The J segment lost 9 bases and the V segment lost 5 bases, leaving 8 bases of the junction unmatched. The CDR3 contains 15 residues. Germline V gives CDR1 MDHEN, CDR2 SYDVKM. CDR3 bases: TGTGCCAGCAGTACCTCTAGCGGGGGGGCCGCTGAGCAGTTCTTC. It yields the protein CASSTSSGGAAEQFF.

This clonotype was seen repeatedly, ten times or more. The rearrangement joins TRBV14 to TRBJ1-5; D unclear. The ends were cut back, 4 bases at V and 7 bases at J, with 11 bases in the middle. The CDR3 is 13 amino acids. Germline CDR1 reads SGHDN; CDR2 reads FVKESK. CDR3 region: CASSLRMGQPQHF. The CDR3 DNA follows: TGTGCCAGCAGCCTCAGAATGGGCCAGCCCCAGCATTTT.

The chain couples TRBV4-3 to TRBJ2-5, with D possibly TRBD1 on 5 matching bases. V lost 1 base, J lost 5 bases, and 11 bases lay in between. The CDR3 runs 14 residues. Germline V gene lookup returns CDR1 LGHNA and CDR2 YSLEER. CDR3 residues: CASSQVSRVETQYF. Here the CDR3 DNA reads TGCGCCAGCAGCCAAGTGAGCAGGGTTGAGACCCAGTACTTC.

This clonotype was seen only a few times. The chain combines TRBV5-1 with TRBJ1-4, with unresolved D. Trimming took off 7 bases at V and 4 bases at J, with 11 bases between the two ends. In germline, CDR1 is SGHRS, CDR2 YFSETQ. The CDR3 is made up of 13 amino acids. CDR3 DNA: TGCGCCAGCGCGGGGTCAAGTAATGAAAAACTGTTTTTT. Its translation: CASAGSSNEKLFF.

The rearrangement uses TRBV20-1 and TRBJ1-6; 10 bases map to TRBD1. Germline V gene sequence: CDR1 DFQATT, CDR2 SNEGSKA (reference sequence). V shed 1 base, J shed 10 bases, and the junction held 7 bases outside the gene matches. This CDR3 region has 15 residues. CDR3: CSARGRDRGNSPLHF. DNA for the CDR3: TGCAGTGCTAGAGGCCGGGACAGGGGAAACTCACCCCTCCACTTT.

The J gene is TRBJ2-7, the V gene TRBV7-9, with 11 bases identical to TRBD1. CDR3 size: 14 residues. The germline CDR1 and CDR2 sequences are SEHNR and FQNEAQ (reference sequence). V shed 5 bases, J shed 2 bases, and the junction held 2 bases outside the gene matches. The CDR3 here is CASSGTGGTYEQYF. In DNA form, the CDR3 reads TGTGCCAGCAGCGGGACAGGGGGTACCTACGAGCAGTACTTC.

CDR3 sequence (DNA): TGTGCCAGCAGCTTACAGTTGGGAGTAAGACCGAAGACGTACTTC. Its translation is CASSLQLGVRPKTYF. The rearrangement joins TRBV7-2 to TRBJ2-5; tentative D call: TRBD2 (5 bases). CDR1 is SGHTA and CDR2 is FQGNSA in the germline V gene. Trimming left V 2 bases short and J 13 bases short, with 23 bases between. CDR3 length equals 15 residues.

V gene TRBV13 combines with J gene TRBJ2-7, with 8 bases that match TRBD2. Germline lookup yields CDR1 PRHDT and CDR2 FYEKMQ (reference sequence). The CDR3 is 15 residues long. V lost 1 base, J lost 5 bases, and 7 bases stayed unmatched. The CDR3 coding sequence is TGTGCCAGCAGCTTAGAGGGACGGGGGGGAGACGAGCAGTACTTC. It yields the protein CASSLEGRGGDEQYF.

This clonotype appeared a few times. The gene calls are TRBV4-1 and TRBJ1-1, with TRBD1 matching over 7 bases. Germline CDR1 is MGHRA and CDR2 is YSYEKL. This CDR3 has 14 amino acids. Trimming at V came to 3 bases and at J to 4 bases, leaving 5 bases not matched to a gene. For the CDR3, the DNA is TGCGCCAGCAGCCAGCCCGACAGGGCCACTGAAGCTTTCTTT. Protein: CASSQPDRATEAFF.

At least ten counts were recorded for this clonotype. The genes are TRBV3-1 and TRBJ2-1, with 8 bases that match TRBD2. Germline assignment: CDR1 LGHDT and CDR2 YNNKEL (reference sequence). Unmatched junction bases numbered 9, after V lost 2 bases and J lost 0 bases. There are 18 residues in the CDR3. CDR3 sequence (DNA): TGTGCCAGCAGCCAACAGCTAGCGGGCGCGAGCTCCTACAATGAGCAGTTCTTC. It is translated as CASSQQLAGASSYNEQFF.

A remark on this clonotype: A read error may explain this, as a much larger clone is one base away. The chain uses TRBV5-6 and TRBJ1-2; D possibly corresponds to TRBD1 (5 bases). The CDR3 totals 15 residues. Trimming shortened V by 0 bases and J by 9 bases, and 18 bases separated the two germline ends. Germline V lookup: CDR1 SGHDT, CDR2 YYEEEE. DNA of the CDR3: TGTGCCAGCAGCTTGGCCCGGGACCTTGGAGGGTGCTACACCTTC. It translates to CASSLARDLGGCYTF.

The CDR3: CASSQPGQAYGYTF. The CDR3 region has the DNA TGTGCCAGCAGCCAACCGGGACAGGCCTATGGCTACACCTTC. The rearrangement links TRBV6-5 to TRBJ1-2; 8 nucleotides align to TRBD1. The V and J ends lost 6 bases and 4 bases, in that order; junction bases with no gene match: 7. Germline lookup yields CDR1 MNHEY and CDR2 SVGAGI. The CDR3 covers 14 residues.

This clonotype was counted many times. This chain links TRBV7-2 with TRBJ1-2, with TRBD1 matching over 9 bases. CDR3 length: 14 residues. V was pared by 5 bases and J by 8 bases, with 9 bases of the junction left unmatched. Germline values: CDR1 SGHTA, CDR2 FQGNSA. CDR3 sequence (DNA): TGTGCCAGCAGCATAGGACAGGGGCTTTTGGGCTACACCTTC. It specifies CASSIGQGLLGYTF. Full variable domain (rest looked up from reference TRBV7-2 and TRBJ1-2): GAGVSQSPSNKVTEKGKDVELRCDPISGHTALYWYRQSLGQGLEFLIYFQGNSAPDKSGLPSDRFSAERTGGSVSTLTIQRTQQEDSAVYLCASSIGQGLLGYTFGSGTRLTVV.

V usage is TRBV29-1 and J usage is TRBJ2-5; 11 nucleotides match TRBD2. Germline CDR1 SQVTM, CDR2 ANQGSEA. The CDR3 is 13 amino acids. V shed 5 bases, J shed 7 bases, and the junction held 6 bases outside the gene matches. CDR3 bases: TGCAGCGTTCTACTAGCGGGAGTTGGGACCCAGTACTTC. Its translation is CSVLLAGVGTQYF.

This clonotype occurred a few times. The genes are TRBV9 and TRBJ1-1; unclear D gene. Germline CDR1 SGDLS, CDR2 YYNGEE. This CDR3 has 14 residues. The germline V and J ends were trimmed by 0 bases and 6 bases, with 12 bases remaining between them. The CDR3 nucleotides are TGTGCCAGCAGCGTAGTTCTGGACGGCGCTGAAGCTTTCTTT. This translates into CASSVVLDGAEAFF.

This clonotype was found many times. The CDR3 is CAITGTVTGELFF. The CDR3 region has the DNA TGTGCCATCACTGGGACAGTCACCGGGGAGCTGTTTTTT. This chain joins TRBV10-3 and TRBJ2-2; TRBD1 matches at 7 bases. The CDR3 sequence is 13 residues long. The ends lost 7 bases at V and 4 bases at J; junction bases unmatched: 3. Germline CDR1 is ENHRY and CDR2 is SYGVKD.

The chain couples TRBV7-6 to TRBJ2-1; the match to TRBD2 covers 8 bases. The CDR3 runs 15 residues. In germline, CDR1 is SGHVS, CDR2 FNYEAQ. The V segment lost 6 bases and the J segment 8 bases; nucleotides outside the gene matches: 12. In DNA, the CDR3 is TGTGCCAGCAGTTCAAACGGGGGGGCCTCCTATGAGCAGTTCTTC. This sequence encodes CASSSNGGASYEQFF.

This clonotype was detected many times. CDR3 loop: CASSLWASLNSPLHF. CDR3 sequence (DNA): TGTGCCAGCAGTTTATGGGCCAGTTTAAATTCACCCCTCCACTTT. The chain uses TRBV12-3 or TRBV12-4 and TRBJ1-6, with D unresolved. The CDR3 is 15 amino acids. Trimming stripped 2 bases from V and 7 bases from J, with 12 bases between.

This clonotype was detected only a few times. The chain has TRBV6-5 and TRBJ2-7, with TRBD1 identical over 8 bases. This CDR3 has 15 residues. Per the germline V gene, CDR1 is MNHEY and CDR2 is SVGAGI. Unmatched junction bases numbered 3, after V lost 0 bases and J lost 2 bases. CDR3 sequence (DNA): TGTGCCAGCAGTTACTCGCTGACAGGGGCCTACGAGCAGTACTTC. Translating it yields CASSYSLTGAYEQYF.

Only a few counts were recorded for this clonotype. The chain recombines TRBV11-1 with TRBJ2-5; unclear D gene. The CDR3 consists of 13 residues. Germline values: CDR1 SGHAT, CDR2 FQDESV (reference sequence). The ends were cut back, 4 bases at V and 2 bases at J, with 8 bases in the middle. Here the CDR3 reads CASSSGPQETQYF. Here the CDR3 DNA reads TGTGCCAGCAGCTCGGGCCCTCAAGAGACCCAGTACTTC. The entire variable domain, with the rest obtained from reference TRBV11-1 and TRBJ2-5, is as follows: EAEVAQSPRYKITEKSQAVAFWCDPISGHATLYWYRQILGQGPELLVQFQDESVVDDSQLPKDRFSAERLKGVDSTLKIQPAELGDSAMYLCASSSGPQETQYFGPGTRLLVL.

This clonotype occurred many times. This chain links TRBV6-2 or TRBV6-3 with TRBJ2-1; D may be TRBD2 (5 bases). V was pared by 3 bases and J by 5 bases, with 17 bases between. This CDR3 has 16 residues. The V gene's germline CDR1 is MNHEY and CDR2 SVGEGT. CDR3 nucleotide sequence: TGTGCCAGCAGTTATGAGGGCTTCAACTTTCACAATGAGCAGTTCTTC. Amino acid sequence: CASSYEGFNFHNEQFF.

The chain's CDR3 is CAWEPGLADQETQYF. CDR3 nucleotides: TGTGCCTGGGAACCGGGACTAGCGGACCAAGAGACCCAGTACTTC. The chain recombines TRBV30 with TRBJ2-5; 11 bases align to TRBD2. The V gene's germline CDR1 is GTSNPN and CDR2 SVGIG (reference sequence). This CDR3 contains 15 residues. V shed 5 bases, J shed 0 bases, and the junction held 5 bases outside the gene matches.